This T cell receptor beta chain is from a study of OX40 agonist ivuxolimab in advanced cancers. Turning to the study itself: Patients received intravenous ivuxolimab every 2 weeks at 0.01 to 10 mg/kg. Mean age 60 years, range about 23 to 80; around 80% male.

Peripheral blood came from all dose cohorts at three timepoints. Assay used: immunoSEQ multiplex PCR; TCRdb lists only in-frame clones, some missing. This table has 55,000 to 70,000 clones, under 90% appearing once. Points on this clone: What it binds is not known.

Findings of the study overall: Among the lowest levels of clonal expansion were found in partial responders at 0.1-3.0 mg/kg.

The sample in question was CD4+ or CD8+ T cells sorted from blood, obtained in a trial of the OX40 agonist ivuxolimab. The origin of this receptor is an adult with an advanced solid tumor such as melanoma, head and neck, liver or kidney cancer.

The CDR3 protein is CASSLAGAAINGYTF. CDR3 sequence (DNA): TGTGCCAGCAGCTTAGCCGGGGCCGCAATAAATGGCTACACCTTC. The V gene is TRBV7-9, the J gene TRBJ1-2, with D perhaps matching TRBD1 (5 bases). CDR1 SEHNR and CDR2 FQNEAQ come from the germline V gene (reference sequence). Trimming took off 0 bases at V and 6 bases at J, with 14 bases between the two ends. The CDR3 totals 15 residues. The entire variable domain, with the rest obtained from reference TRBV7-9 and TRBJ1-2, is as follows: DTGVSQNPRHKITKRGQNVTFRCDPISEHNRLYWYRQTLGQGPEFLTYFQNEAQLEKSRLLSDRFSAERPKGSFSTLEIQRTEQGDSAMYLCASSLAGAAINGYTFGSGTRLTVV.